The 20 T cell receptor beta chains below come from one sample, sequenced in a study of blood T cell repertoires in COVID-19. TCRdb's table, derived via immunoSEQ multiplex PCR, lists solely in-frame clones and lacks some. The sample lists fewer than 80,000 clones; roughly nine tenths were seen once. Material: peripheral blood. The source is a woman between 50 and 59 years old with active COVID-19.

The V call is TRBV6-5, the J call TRBJ1-1; no firm D call. V was pared by 2 bases and J by 0 bases, with 10 bases between. CDR1 and CDR2 (germline): MNHEY, SVGAGI. This CDR3 comprises 15 residues. This CDR3 reads CASSYTELMNTEAFF. CDR3 nucleotides: TGTGCCAGCAGTTACACCGAGCTGATGAACACTGAAGCTTTCTTT.

This rearrangement joins TRBV3-1 (or the pseudogene TRBV3-2) to TRBJ2-2; no reliable D call. V dropped 8 bases and J dropped 1 base, with 11 bases sitting between them. This CDR3 region has 14 residues. Germline assignment: CDR1 LGHDT and CDR2 YNNKEL (reference sequence). The CDR3: CASHWSGNTGELFF. The CDR3 DNA reads as TGTGCCAGCCATTGGTCAGGGAACACCGGGGAGCTGTTTTTT.

The V and J genes are TRBV7-9 and TRBJ1-2; 8 nucleotides line up with TRBD1. From germline, CDR1 is SEHNR and CDR2 FQNEAQ (reference sequence). V lost 0 bases and J lost 4; bases outside the gene matches: 4. The CDR3 covers 15 residues. This CDR3 is CASSLAGQGVYGYTF. For the CDR3, the DNA is TGTGCCAGCAGCTTAGCAGGACAGGGCGTCTATGGCTACACCTTC.

This chain uses TRBV30 with TRBJ1-2, with D maybe TRBD1 (6 bases). CDR1 and CDR2 from the germline V gene are GTSNPN and SVGIG (reference sequence). V was clipped by 0 bases and J by 8 bases, with 16 bases between them. The CDR3 has 14 residues. The CDR3 nucleotides read TGTGCCTGGAGTGTACGTTGGGACACTCAAGGCTACACCTTC. It yields the protein CAWSVRWDTQGYTF.

The chain has TRBV12-5 and TRBJ1-1; 9 nucleotides line up with TRBD1. Germline CDR1 reads LGHNT; CDR2 reads FRNRAP. This CDR3 contains 14 residues. With V trimmed by 6 bases and J by 8 bases, 10 bases remained unmatched. CDR3 sequence reads: CASGTTGGSSEAFF. The CDR3 nucleotides are TGTGCTAGTGGGACGACAGGGGGGAGCTCCGAAGCTTTCTTT. Filled out from reference TRBV12-5 and TRBJ1-1, the complete variable domain reads DARVTQTPRHKVTEMGQEVTMRCQPILGHNTVFWYRQTMMQGLELLAYFRNRAPLDDSGMPKDRFSAEMPDATLATLKIQPSEPRDSAVYFCASGTTGGSSEAFFGQGTRLTVV.

The V and J genes are TRBV7-9 and TRBJ2-3; TRBD2 agrees at 8 bases. In germline, CDR1 is SEHNR, CDR2 FQNEAQ (reference sequence). The CDR3 has 16 amino acids. J gave up 0 bases and V 4 bases, and 6 bases lay outside the gene matches. The CDR3 spells CASSWGTRTSTDTQYF. CDR3 in DNA: TGTGCCAGCAGCTGGGGGACTAGGACTAGCACAGATACGCAGTATTTT.

This sequence joins TRBV27 and TRBJ2-2; 8 bases are a match to TRBD2. The junction had 10 bases not matched to a gene; V was cut back by 6 bases and J by 1 base. The CDR3 is made up of 17 amino acids. Germline CDR1 is MNHEY and CDR2 is SMNVEV (reference sequence). CDR3 residues: CASSPTRLALNTGELFF. The CDR3, as DNA: TGTGCCAGCAGCCCGACCCGACTAGCGCTGAACACCGGGGAGCTGTTTTTT.

The J gene is TRBJ2-7, the V gene TRBV2; D is perhaps TRBD2 (5 bases). Germline loops: CDR1 SNHLY, CDR2 FYNNEI. Trimming removed 8 bases from V and 4 bases from J, with 15 bases in between. CDR3 length: 13 amino acids. As DNA, the CDR3 is TGTGCCAGCCGGGATCGAGGGCCGTACGAGCAGTACTTC. As protein: CASRDRGPYEQYF.

The rearrangement uses TRBV28 and TRBJ2-1; TRBD2 aligns across 11 bases. Trimming at V came to 8 bases and at J to 6 bases, leaving 9 bases not matched to a gene. In germline, CDR1 is MDHEN, CDR2 SYDVKM. This CDR3 is 15 amino acids long. The CDR3 sequence is CASRRTSGSINEQFF. In DNA form, the CDR3 reads TGTGCCAGCCGACGAACTAGCGGGAGTATCAATGAGCAGTTCTTC.

This clone was seen a handful of times. The rearrangement uses TRBV7-9 and TRBJ2-7, with a weak D call TRBD1 (6 bases). Trimming removed 0 bases at V and 2 bases at J, with 14 bases between. CDR3 length: 16 amino acids. Per the germline V gene, CDR1 is SEHNR and CDR2 is FQNEAQ (reference sequence). In DNA form, the CDR3 reads TGTGCCAGCAGCTTAGCCCCAGGGGCCAGACCCTACGAGCAGTACTTC. Its translation is CASSLAPGARPYEQYF.

The rearrangement uses TRBV5-1 and TRBJ2-1; 10 bases are a match to TRBD2. Losses at the gene ends were 0 bases for V and 2 bases for J; bases not matched to a gene: 8. This CDR3 region has 18 residues. In germline, CDR1 is SGHRS, CDR2 YFSETQ. The CDR3 region is CASSLAPAGGWAYNEQFF. The CDR3 coding sequence is TGCGCCAGCAGCTTGGCGCCAGCGGGAGGGTGGGCCTACAATGAGCAGTTCTTC.

V and J are TRBV5-5 and TRBJ2-7; the D gene is possibly TRBD1 (6 bases). The V gene's germline CDR1 is SGHKS and CDR2 YYEKEE (reference sequence). The CDR3 extends over 15 amino acids. V was shortened by 2 bases and J by 0 bases, with 12 bases between the two germline ends. In nucleotides, the CDR3 is TGTGCCAGCAGCTTAACGACAGGTACCTCCTACGAGCAGTACTTC. Residues: CASSLTTGTSYEQYF. The whole variable domain, remainder taken from reference TRBV5-5 and TRBJ2-7, is DAGVTQSPTHLIKTRGQQVTLRCSPISGHKSVSWYQQVLGQGPQFIFQYYEKEERGRGNFPDRFSARQFPNYSSELNVNALLLGDSALYLCASSLTTGTSYEQYFGPGTRLTVT.

The chain links TRBV6-5 to TRBJ2-5; TRBD2 is a possible D gene (7 bases). The CDR3 spans 16 residues. Trimming cost V 4 bases and J 5 bases, with 20 bases left between them. Germline CDR1 is MNHEY and CDR2 is SVGAGI. The chain's CDR3 is CASSWGGRGSGETQYF. In nucleotides, the CDR3 is TGTGCCAGCAGTTGGGGGGGCCGCGGGAGTGGGGAGACCCAGTACTTC.

The chain is built from TRBV5-5 and TRBJ1-6, with TRBD1 matching over 7 bases. The CDR3 loop spans 15 amino acids. Germline V gene sequence: CDR1 SGHKS, CDR2 YYEKEE (reference sequence). The junction had 9 bases not matched to a gene; V was cut back by 1 base and J by 11 bases. In DNA form, the CDR3 reads TGTGCCAGCAGCTTGTTTTCAGGGGGGATGACACCCCTCCACTTT. The encoded protein is CASSLFSGGMTPLHF.

The chain combines TRBV30 with TRBJ1-3; TRBD1 agrees at 9 bases. CDR1 GTSNPN and CDR2 SVGIG come from the germline V gene (reference sequence). This CDR3 is 15 amino acids long. After removal of 3 bases from V and 3 bases from J, the junction contained 6 bases not matched to a gene. Here the CDR3 reads CAWSQQGAGGNTIYF. The DNA for the CDR3 is TGTGCCTGGAGCCAACAGGGGGCGGGTGGAAACACCATATATTTT. The full variable domain, rest sourced from reference TRBV30 and TRBJ1-3, is SQTIHQWPATLVQPVGSPLSLECTVEGTSNPNLYWYRQAAGRGLQLLFYSVGIGQISSEVPQNLSASRPQDRQFILSSKKLLLSDSGFYLCAWSQQGAGGNTIYFGEGSWLTVV.

This clone was seen only once. J is TRBJ2-1 and V is TRBV3-1 (or the pseudogene TRBV3-2), with D possibly TRBD2 on 5 matching bases. Germline V lookup: CDR1 LGHDT, CDR2 YNNKEL (reference sequence). The CDR3 contains 18 residues. Trimming stripped 0 bases from V and 2 bases from J, with 17 bases between. The CDR3 DNA reads TGTGCCAGCAGCCAAGATCTTATTACGCCCGGGACCTACAATGAGCAGTTCTTC. Its protein is CASSQDLITPGTYNEQFF.

On this clone: In the same sample, other DNA sequences code for this CDR3. As DNA, the CDR3 is TGTGCCAGTAGTATTTGGACAGGGGATCAGCCCCAGCATTTT. Amino acid sequence: CASSIWTGDQPQHF. The J gene is TRBJ1-5, the V gene TRBV19; 9 bases line up with TRBD1. With V trimmed by 3 bases and J by 5 bases, 2 bases remained unmatched. The CDR3 spans 14 residues. Germline V gene lookup returns CDR1 LNHDA and CDR2 SQIVND (reference sequence).

The rearrangement joins TRBV2 to TRBJ1-2; 7 bases match TRBD1. Trimming cost V 5 bases and J 2 bases; bases outside gene matches: 2. This CDR3 has 13 residues. Per germline, CDR1 SNHLY and CDR2 FYNNEI. CDR3 DNA: TGTGCCAGCAGTCTGACAGGGAACTATGGCTACACCTTC. This gives the protein CASSLTGNYGYTF.

J is TRBJ2-2 and V is TRBV12-5; the D is unclear. Deletions cut 2 bases from V and 2 bases from J, with 6 bases between. CDR1 is LGHNT and CDR2 is FRNRAP in the germline V gene. The CDR3 spans 14 residues. CDR3 in DNA: TGTGCTAGTGGTTTGACGACAAACACCGGGGAGCTGTTTTTT. It specifies CASGLTTNTGELFF. Full variable domain (rest looked up from reference TRBV12-5 and TRBJ2-2): DARVTQTPRHKVTEMGQEVTMRCQPILGHNTVFWYRQTMMQGLELLAYFRNRAPLDDSGMPKDRFSAEMPDATLATLKIQPSEPRDSAVYFCASGLTTNTGELFFGEGSRLTVL.

This rearrangement joins TRBV9 to TRBJ2-3, with 9 bases identical to TRBD2. In germline, CDR1 is SGDLS, CDR2 YYNGEE. This CDR3 is built from 16 residues. Losses at the gene ends were 5 bases for V and 1 base for J; bases not matched to a gene: 8. The CDR3 DNA reads TGTGCCAGCAGTGAAAGGCTAGCGGGACGCACAGATACGCAGTATTTT. Protein sequence: CASSERLAGRTDTQYF.